This T cell receptor beta chain is drawn from a study of T cell responses to AZD1222 COVID-19 vaccine. This CDR3 region has 16 residues. V shed 4 bases, J shed 4 bases, and the junction held 10 bases outside the gene matches. The germline V gene encodes CDR1 SGHTA and CDR2 FQGNSA. Clones were read by immunoSEQ multiplex PCR, and TCRdb kept only the in-frame ones, dropping some. The sample comprises 150,000 or so clones, 91% of which are singletons, and around 1.4% rests with the top ten. The count of this clone is one. This sample comprised peripheral blood, obtained on day 0 of AZD1222 vaccination. V and J are TRBV7-2 and TRBJ2-1; TRBD2 matches at 7 bases. The sequence derives from an adult in good health. CDR3 in amino acids: CASSSSGTALYNEQFF. CDR3 in DNA: TGTGCCAGCAGCTCAAGCGGGACGGCGCTTTACAATGAGCAGTTCTTC.